This TCR beta chain was sequenced for a study of T cells in Graves' hyperthyroidism and ophthalmopathy. For the study at large: Peripheral blood was taken when the disease was first diagnosed, before any treatment began.

The V segment lost 5 bases and the J segment 0 bases; nucleotides outside the gene matches: 7. Germline CDR1 LNHDA, CDR2 SQIVND (reference sequence). This CDR3 spans 16 amino acids. This clonotype was seen many times. RNA transcripts gave rise to amplified TCR beta CDR3 regions. The TCR CDR3 was amplified in a first-round RT-PCR using the HTBI primer set. TCRdb ran MiXCR on the multiplex PCR reads and lists one entry per CDR3 protein. The sample holds 240,000 or so distinct CDR3 sequences, roughly 15% seen once. The authors took PBMCs from 10 ml fresh peripheral blood. J is TRBJ2-7 and V is TRBV19; 10 bases are a match to TRBD2. The receptor was derived from a woman younger than 35 with Graves' ophthalmopathy. The sequenced material came from blood. CDR3 amino acids: CASSSRTSGSSYEQYF. Here the CDR3 DNA reads TGTGCCAGTAGTTCCCGGACTAGCGGCAGCTCCTACGAGCAGTACTTC.